This T cell receptor beta chain was sequenced for a study of T cell responses to AZD1222 COVID-19 vaccine. Regarding this clone: The target antigen is unknown.

Study results and limitations: Most donors were white British, females outnumbered males, and clonal diversity was possibly underestimated.

Germline values: CDR1 WNHNN, CDR2 SYGVQD (reference sequence). Trimming took 4 bases from V and 3 from J, leaving 7 bases between them. The CDR3 loop spans 13 amino acids. Here immunoSEQ multiplex PCR was the method, and the copy in TCRdb shows in-frame clones only, minus some. Of about 92,000 clones detected, 88% appear once; the ten largest clones hold less than 3.5%. Sample: peripheral blood, taken on day 0 of AZD1222 vaccination. The sequence came from an adult in good health. The chain uses TRBV10-1 and TRBJ1-5; weak D call: TRBD1 (5 bases). The CDR3, as DNA: TGCGCCAGCAGTGCAGGGTTCAATCAGCCCCAGCATTTT. Translated, it gives CASSAGFNQPQHF.